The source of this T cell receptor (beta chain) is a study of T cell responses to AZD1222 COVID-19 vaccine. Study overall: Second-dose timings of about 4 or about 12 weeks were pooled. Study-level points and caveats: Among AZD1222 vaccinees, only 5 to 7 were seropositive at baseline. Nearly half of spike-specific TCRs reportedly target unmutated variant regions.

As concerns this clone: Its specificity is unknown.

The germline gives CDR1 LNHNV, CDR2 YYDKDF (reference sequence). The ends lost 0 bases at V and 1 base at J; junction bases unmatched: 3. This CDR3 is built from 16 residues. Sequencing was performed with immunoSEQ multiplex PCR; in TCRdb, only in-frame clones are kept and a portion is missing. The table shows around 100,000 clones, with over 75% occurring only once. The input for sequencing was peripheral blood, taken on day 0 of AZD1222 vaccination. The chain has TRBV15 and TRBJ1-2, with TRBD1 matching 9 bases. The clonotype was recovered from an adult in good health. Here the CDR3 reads CATSRDGTGRNYGYTF. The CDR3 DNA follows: TGTGCCACCAGCAGAGATGGGACAGGGCGTAACTATGGCTACACCTTC.